This passage covers 21 T cell receptor beta chains from one sample sequenced in a study of T cells in Graves' hyperthyroidism and ophthalmopathy. Researchers amplified the TCR beta CDR3 regions from RNA transcripts. Using the HTBI primer set, a first-round RT-PCR was run on the TCR CDR3. TCRdb reprocessed the multiplex PCR reads via MiXCR and lists one record per CDR3 protein. This table holds 300,000 to 450,000 distinct CDR3 sequences, roughly 18% found once. Sequencing used blood. These receptor sequences come from a man aged 18 to 30 with Graves' ophthalmopathy.

The chain carries TRBV7-9 and TRBJ2-3; no clear D. Trimming cost V 2 bases and J 0 bases, with 15 bases left between them. Germline V gene lookup returns CDR1 SEHNR and CDR2 FQNEAQ (reference sequence). The CDR3 length is 17 residues. CDR3 nucleotides: TGTGCCAGCAGCTTATCCGACCCGCCCCTTAGCACAGATACGCAGTATTTT. This sequence encodes CASSLSDPPLSTDTQYF.

This clonotype was detected many times. This chain's CDR3 is CASSRYGGDEQFF. The CDR3 coding sequence is TGTGCCAGCAGCCGTTATGGTGGCGATGAGCAGTTCTTC. This chain connects TRBV7-3 to TRBJ2-1; D unresolved. The V gene's germline CDR1 is SGHTA and CDR2 FQGTGA. The CDR3 consists of 13 residues. V was cut by 5 bases and J by 8 bases, with 13 bases left in between.

This clonotype turned up a few times. The chain couples TRBV15 to TRBJ2-5; D is perhaps TRBD2 (6 bases). Trimming stripped 1 base from V and 5 bases from J, with 17 bases between. Per germline, CDR1 LNHNV and CDR2 YYDKDF (reference sequence). The CDR3 sequence is 16 residues long. In DNA form, the CDR3 reads TGTGCCACCAGCAGAGGGGCTTTAGCGGAGTTGGAGACCCAGTACTTC. It yields the protein CATSRGALAELETQYF.

On this clonotype: A much larger clone lies a single base off, so this may be a read error. The CDR3 sequence is CASSSAGTGEQYF. As DNA, the CDR3 is TGTGCCAGCAGTTCCGCAGGAACAGGCGAGCAGTACTTC. V and J are TRBV6-5 and TRBJ2-7, with TRBD1 as a possible D gene (5 bases). The ends were cut back, 4 bases at V and 6 bases at J, with 13 bases in the middle. The CDR3 consists of 13 residues. Germline V CDR1 and CDR2: MNHEY, SVGAGI.

This clonotype was detected a few times. The gene calls are TRBV9 and TRBJ1-1; TRBD1 agrees at 7 bases. V was pared by 3 bases and J by 5 bases, with 10 bases of the junction left unmatched. The CDR3 runs to 15 residues. Germline V gene lookup returns CDR1 SGDLS and CDR2 YYNGEE. The CDR3 DNA sequence: TGTGCCAGCAGCGGTCGTGGAGGGGGCCGAACTGAAGCTTTCTTT. Translating it yields CASSGRGGGRTEAFF.

This chain joins TRBV12-3 or TRBV12-4 and TRBJ2-7, with TRBD1 matching over 9 bases. This CDR3 region has 17 residues. After removal of 6 bases from V and 1 base from J, the junction contained 13 bases not matched to a gene. The CDR3 spells CASSQDKGGTGSYEQYF. The DNA of the CDR3 is TGTGCCAGCAGCCAAGATAAAGGTGGGACAGGGTCCTACGAGCAGTACTTC.

The chain joins TRBV7-2 to TRBJ2-2; the match to TRBD2 covers 9 bases. The CDR3 is 16 amino acids. The germline V gene encodes CDR1 SGHTA and CDR2 FQGNSA. V was clipped by 1 base and J by 5 bases; unmatched bases: 5. The CDR3, as DNA: TGTGCCAGCAGCTTAGTAGCGGGGGCGAGGACCGGGGAGCTGTTTTTT. Amino acid sequence: CASSLVAGARTGELFF.

The CDR3 DNA follows: TGTGCCATCAGCTCTCCCGGGACGGGTTCAGAGGGCTACACCTTC. This sequence encodes CAISSPGTGSEGYTF. This chain joins TRBV10-3 and TRBJ1-2; D is possibly TRBD1 (5 bases). This CDR3 has 15 amino acids. V was clipped by 6 bases and J by 8 bases, with 22 bases between them. Germline assignment: CDR1 ENHRY and CDR2 SYGVKD.

At least ten counts were recorded for this clonotype. V gene TRBV6-6 combines with J gene TRBJ1-2; 7 nucleotides match TRBD1. The CDR3 length is 15 residues. Germline CDR1 MNHNY, CDR2 SVGAGI (reference sequence). The J segment lost 8 bases and the V segment lost 2 bases, leaving 11 bases of the junction unmatched. CDR3 region: CASSYAEVPQGGYTF. The DNA for the CDR3 is TGTGCCAGCAGTTACGCGGAGGTTCCACAGGGGGGCTACACCTTC.

This chain connects TRBV6-5 to TRBJ1-5, with D maybe TRBD1 (6 bases). The CDR3 has 14 residues. Germline CDR1 reads MNHEY; CDR2 reads SVGAGI. V was cut by 2 bases and J by 7 bases, with 12 bases left in between. The CDR3 loop reads CASSYGGQGQPQHF. CDR3 DNA sequence: TGTGCCAGCAGTTACGGGGGGCAAGGGCAGCCCCAGCATTTT.

This clonotype occurred a few times. The chain is built from TRBV3-1 and TRBJ1-3, with D possibly matching TRBD1 (5 bases). Germline CDR1 is LGHDT and CDR2 is YNNKEL (reference sequence). V was pared by 5 bases and J by 4 bases, with 12 bases between. The CDR3 has 14 residues. CDR3 sequence reads: CASSWGLGGNTIYF. CDR3 DNA sequence: TGTGCCAGCAGCTGGGGCCTGGGGGGAAACACCATATATTTT.

Here the CDR3 DNA reads TGCAGTGCTAGTATTCGGTCTTATAATGAAAAACTGTTTTTT. Amino acids: CSASIRSYNEKLFF. The chain recombines TRBV20-1 with TRBJ1-4; D not resolved. V was pared by 3 bases and J by 4 bases, with 12 bases between. The CDR3 spans 14 residues. Germline V gives CDR1 DFQATT, CDR2 SNEGSKA (reference sequence).

The chain links TRBV12-3 or TRBV12-4 to TRBJ2-7, with a possible D match to TRBD2 (7 bases). The CDR3 length is 15 residues. The V and J ends lost 4 bases and 3 bases respectively, with 16 bases between them. In nucleotides, the CDR3 is TGTGCCAGCAGTTCCGGGGGGCCGGTAGACTACGAGCAGTACTTC. Protein product: CASSSGGPVDYEQYF.

A few counts support this clonotype. The genes are TRBV4-1 and TRBJ2-7; weak D call: TRBD2 (5 bases). This CDR3 spans 16 amino acids. CDR1 and CDR2 from the germline V gene are MGHRA and YSYEKL. Trimming pared 0 bases from V and 7 bases from J, leaving 19 bases between. The CDR3: CASSQDLWATIAEQYF. The CDR3 DNA follows: TGCGCCAGCAGCCAAGATCTTTGGGCGACGATAGCGGAGCAGTACTTC.

There are many counts of this clonotype. The chain has TRBV27 and TRBJ1-1; 10 nucleotides agree with TRBD1. Trimming at V came to 2 bases and at J to 3 bases, leaving 3 bases not matched to a gene. Germline-derived CDR1 and CDR2 are MNHEY and SMNVEV (reference sequence). This CDR3 is 15 amino acids long. The chain's CDR3 is CASSLLGTGDTEAFF. The CDR3 DNA reads TGTGCCAGCAGTTTACTAGGGACAGGGGACACTGAAGCTTTCTTT.

This clonotype was detected many times. The genes are TRBV11-2 and TRBJ2-2, with 7 nucleotides matching TRBD1. CDR1 and CDR2 from the germline V gene are SGHAT and FQNNGV. V was clipped by 5 bases and J by 0 bases; unmatched bases: 9. The CDR3 totals 17 residues. For the CDR3, the DNA is TGTGCCAGCAGCCGGCGACCGGGACAGTCGAACACCGGGGAGCTGTTTTTT. Translated, it gives CASSRRPGQSNTGELFF.

Only a few counts were recorded for this clonotype. CDR3 coding DNA: TGTGCCAGCAGTTACTTGGCCAGTCGCACAGATACGCAGTATTTT. Amino acid sequence: CASSYLASRTDTQYF. V usage is TRBV6-5 and J usage is TRBJ2-3; D remains ambiguous. The V end lost 1 base, the J end lost 1 base, and 9 bases lay between the germline ends. The CDR3 spans 15 residues. Germline-derived CDR1 and CDR2 are MNHEY and SVGAGI.

The table lists this clonotype with many counts. The chain uses TRBV28 and TRBJ1-1; D ambiguous. CDR1 MDHEN and CDR2 SYDVKM come from the germline V gene. This CDR3 comprises 14 residues. V was clipped by 8 bases and J by 1 base, with 14 bases between them. CDR3 amino acids: CASFPGFGNTEAFF. CDR3 coding DNA: TGTGCCAGCTTCCCCGGATTTGGGAACACTGAAGCTTTCTTT. Based on the CDR3 plus reference TRBV28 and TRBJ1-1, the full variable domain is DVKVTQSSRYLVKRTGEKVFLECVQDMDHENMFWYRQDPGLGLRLIYFSYDVKMKEKGDIPEGYSVSREKKERFSLILESASTNQTSMYLCASFPGFGNTEAFFGQGTRLTVV.

This clonotype was counted ten times or more. This chain uses TRBV6-1 with TRBJ1-1; D possibly corresponds to TRBD1 (5 bases). CDR1 and CDR2 from the germline V gene are MNHNS and SASEGT. V dropped 5 bases and J dropped 3 bases, with 13 bases sitting between them. This CDR3 contains 14 residues. CDR3 coding DNA: TGTGCCAGCAGTCTCTTCCAGGGTGACACTGAAGCTTTCTTT. Translating it yields CASSLFQGDTEAFF.

This clonotype was recorded a few times. V usage is TRBV19 and J usage is TRBJ2-1; the D call may be TRBD1 or TRBD2 (5 bases each). V lost 4 bases, J lost 0 bases, and 13 bases lay in between. The CDR3 runs 16 residues. Germline V gives CDR1 LNHDA, CDR2 SQIVND (reference sequence). The CDR3 sequence is CASSTIPGSSYNEQFF. The CDR3 nucleotides are TGTGCCAGTAGTACCATTCCAGGGAGCTCCTACAATGAGCAGTTCTTC.

In this sample, this clonotype turned up many times. The chain recombines TRBV15 with TRBJ1-1, with D possibly matching TRBD1 (6 bases). Deletions cut 9 bases from V and 1 base from J, with 9 bases between. The CDR3 length is 12 residues. The germline V gene encodes CDR1 LNHNV and CDR2 YYDKDF (reference sequence). The CDR3 protein is CATRGGNTEAFF. The DNA of the CDR3 is TGTGCCACTAGGGGGGGGAACACTGAAGCTTTCTTT. Together with reference TRBV15 and TRBJ1-1, the CDR3 gives the full variable domain: DAMVIQNPRYQVTQFGKPVTLSCSQTLNHNVMYWYQQKSSQAPKLLFHYYDKDFNNEADTPDNFQSRRPNTSFCFLDIRSPGLGDTAMYLCATRGGNTEAFFGQGTRLTVV.